The 14 T cell receptor beta chains in this list originate from one sample, sequenced in a study of identical twins. TCRdb passed the 5' RACE reads through MiXCR, listing each CDR3 protein once. The sample has about 900,000 distinct CDR3 sequences; roughly an eighth are singletons. The sample was also reused in another study, on yellow fever vaccine responses in identical twins.

Sequenced material: PBMCs. These receptor sequences come from a woman under 30 in good health.

In its sample, this clonotype was seen a few times. This rearrangement joins TRBV25-1 to TRBJ2-5; possibly TRBD2 for D (6 bases). V lost 2 bases, J lost 5 bases, and 15 bases lay in between. The CDR3 sequence is 15 residues long. CDR1 is MGHDK, CDR2 SYGVNS, per germline. The CDR3 reads CASSEGGMEWETQYF. DNA for the CDR3: TGTGCCAGCAGTGAAGGGGGGATGGAATGGGAGACCCAGTACTTC.

V is TRBV28 and J is TRBJ2-4, with 11 positions matching TRBD2. Germline-derived CDR1 and CDR2 are MDHEN and SYDVKM. The CDR3 is 15 residues long. Unmatched junction bases numbered 5, after V lost 5 bases and J lost 5 bases. In DNA, the CDR3 is TGTGCCAGCAGTGCCCCGGGACTAGCGGAAAACATTCAGTACTTC. Amino acid sequence: CASSAPGLAENIQYF.

This clonotype was found a few times. CDR3 loop: CATRKAGGERDTQYF. Here the CDR3 DNA reads TGTGCCACCAGGAAAGCAGGGGGAGAAAGAGATACGCAGTATTTT. The rearrangement joins TRBV24-1 to TRBJ2-3, with 7 bases identical to TRBD1. Trimming cost V 7 bases and J 5 bases; bases outside gene matches: 11. Germline V lookup: CDR1 KGHDR, CDR2 SFDVKD. The CDR3 covers 15 residues.

V and J are TRBV5-4 and TRBJ2-2; no definite D call. CDR3 length: 16 amino acids. Trimming shortened V by 0 bases and J by 5 bases, and 14 bases separated the two germline ends. Germline CDR1 reads SGHNT; CDR2 reads YYREEE (reference sequence). The chain's CDR3 is CASSLAPQDRTGELFF. The CDR3 nucleotides are TGTGCCAGCAGCTTGGCCCCGCAGGATAGGACCGGGGAGCTGTTTTTT.

The chain links TRBV12-3 or TRBV12-4 to TRBJ2-3; 9 bases line up with TRBD1. The CDR3 is made up of 15 amino acids. V was pared by 5 bases and J by 7 bases, with 10 bases of the junction left unmatched. The CDR3 loop reads CASSGRGQGYYTQYF. CDR3 nucleotide sequence: TGTGCCAGCAGTGGCAGGGGACAGGGATATTATACGCAGTATTTT.

This chain connects TRBV28 to TRBJ2-5; D remains unclear. Germline-derived CDR1 and CDR2 are MDHEN and SYDVKM. The CDR3 consists of 14 residues. Deletions cut 6 bases from V and 5 bases from J, with 16 bases between. As DNA, the CDR3 is TGTGCCAGCAGATCATCCCCGACGGCGGAGACCCAGTACTTC. This codes for CASRSSPTAETQYF.

CDR3 nucleotide sequence: TGTGCCAGCAGCTTGATCGCGTCTGAGCAGTTCTTC. Encoded protein: CASSLIASEQFF. V and J are TRBV7-2 and TRBJ2-1, with D unresolved. The CDR3 runs to 12 residues. Looked up from germline, CDR1 is SGHTA and CDR2 is FQGNSA. Trimming removed 3 bases at V and 9 bases at J, with 9 bases between.

This clonotype showed up many times. The V and J genes are TRBV3-1 and TRBJ2-7; perhaps TRBD1 as D (6 bases). CDR3 length: 15 residues. V was trimmed by 2 bases and J by 0 bases, leaving 11 bases between them. CDR1 and CDR2 (germline): LGHDT, YNNKEL (reference sequence). The CDR3 nucleotides are TGTGCCAGCAGCCAACCCCGGGACATCTCCTACGAGCAGTACTTC. Translation gives CASSQPRDISYEQYF.

In this sample, this clonotype turned up a few times. This chain links TRBV10-3 with TRBJ2-1; D might be TRBD1 (6 bases). In germline, CDR1 is ENHRY, CDR2 SYGVKD. The CDR3 is 11 amino acids. Trimming removed 4 bases from V and 10 bases from J, with 8 bases in between. DNA of the CDR3: TGTGCCATCAGTGCCGGACAGGAGCAGTTCTTC. Its translation is CAISAGQEQFF.

This clonotype has a count of ten or more. J is TRBJ1-5 and V is TRBV5-1, with no clear D. CDR1 and CDR2 (germline): SGHRS, YFSETQ. The V end lost 9 bases, the J end lost 6 bases, and 19 bases lay between the germline ends. The CDR3 extends over 14 amino acids. The CDR3 DNA follows: TGCGCCAACCAGGTGGGCCAAGCGGGTCAGCCCCAGCATTTT. Its translation is CANQVGQAGQPQHF.

This clonotype was counted many times. The chain links TRBV4-1 to TRBJ1-3; perhaps TRBD1 as D (5 bases). Germline assignment: CDR1 MGHRA and CDR2 YSYEKL. Trimming removed 8 bases from V and 3 bases from J, with 14 bases in between. The CDR3 totals 14 residues. The CDR3 DNA sequence: TGCGCCAGCCGCCCTGGGACGGGTGGAAACACCATATATTTT. Translating gives CASRPGTGGNTIYF.

The CDR3 DNA is TGCAGTGCTAGAGATGAAAGGCTAGCGGGGAGCCAAGAGACCCAGTACTTC. It is translated as CSARDERLAGSQETQYF. The chain recombines TRBV20-1 with TRBJ2-5; 9 bases fit TRBD2. The CDR3 loop spans 17 amino acids. V lost 0 bases to trimming and J lost 1 base; unmatched junction nucleotides: 9. In germline, CDR1 is DFQATT, CDR2 SNEGSKA (reference sequence).

A few counts support this clonotype. The rearrangement uses TRBV5-4 and TRBJ2-7; TRBD2 aligns across 9 bases. The trim removed 4 bases at V and 3 bases at J, leaving 5 bases unmatched. The germline gives CDR1 SGHNT, CDR2 YYREEE (reference sequence). The CDR3 length is 14 residues. CDR3 residues: CASSKGLANYEQYF. CDR3 nucleotide sequence: TGTGCCAGCAGCAAAGGACTAGCGAACTACGAGCAGTACTTC.

This clonotype was detected a few times. This CDR3 reads CATSGGLAGGEQYF. CDR3 bases: TGTGCCACCAGTGGGGGACTAGCGGGTGGAGAGCAGTACTTC. The chain employs TRBV24-1 and TRBJ2-7; 12 bases map to TRBD2. The CDR3 totals 14 residues. Per germline, CDR1 KGHDR and CDR2 SFDVKD. V lost 5 bases and J lost 7; bases outside the gene matches: 5.